The present entry profiles one T cell receptor (beta chain) with its context. The entry originates in a study of blood T cell repertoires in COVID-19. Study-wide background: PBMCs, B-cell-depleted T cells, or T cells provided the cDNA or gDNA that made up the material.

Original handling: Scientists estimated how many nucleated cells there were by amplifying reference gene primers. The protocol was immunoSEQ multiplex PCR, while the TCRdb copy is restricted to in-frame clones and leaves out a portion. Clone size and V and J calls were adopted from that table, with D and trimming inferred from the DNA. This sample has 110,000 to 150,000 clones, with roughly 78% found just once. The CDR3 totals 16 residues. CDR1 is LNHDA and CDR2 is SQIVND in the germline V gene (reference sequence). Trimming at V came to 4 bases and at J to 1 base, leaving 9 bases not matched to a gene. Participant age was roughly 18 to 100 years, and participants resided in roughly 25 US areas.

This clonotype originated in a woman aged 50 to 60 who had recovered from COVID-19. The J gene is TRBJ1-1, the V gene TRBV19; 7 bases are a match to TRBD1. The sequencing input was PBMCs or T cells enriched from blood (not recorded which). The CDR3 region is CASSRDSLEKNTEAFF. CDR3 DNA: TGTGCCAGTAGTAGGGACAGCCTCGAGAAGAACACTGAAGCTTTCTTT.